This TCR beta chain appears in the sequencing data of a study of response to subunit inactivated influenza vaccine. One entry per CDR3 protein results from TCRdb running MiXCR on the RT-PCR reads. The sample has roughly 290,000 distinct CDR3 sequences, 20% to 25% seen once. This clonotype has a handful of counts. Sequencing used PBMCs from blood, obtained 21 months after vaccination. This TCR was recovered from a man aged 45-69 years who received an inactivated influenza vaccine.

The CDR3 loop is CASSYYRASGPDPNTGELFF. The DNA for the CDR3 is TGTGCCAGCAGTTACTACAGGGCCTCGGGACCAGATCCGAACACCGGGGAGCTGTTTTTT. The J gene is TRBJ2-2, the V gene TRBV6-2 or TRBV6-3; tentative D call: TRBD1 (6 bases). Deletions cut 1 base from V and 0 bases from J, with 21 bases between. Per the germline V gene, CDR1 is MNHEY and CDR2 is SVGEGT. The CDR3 extends over 20 amino acids.